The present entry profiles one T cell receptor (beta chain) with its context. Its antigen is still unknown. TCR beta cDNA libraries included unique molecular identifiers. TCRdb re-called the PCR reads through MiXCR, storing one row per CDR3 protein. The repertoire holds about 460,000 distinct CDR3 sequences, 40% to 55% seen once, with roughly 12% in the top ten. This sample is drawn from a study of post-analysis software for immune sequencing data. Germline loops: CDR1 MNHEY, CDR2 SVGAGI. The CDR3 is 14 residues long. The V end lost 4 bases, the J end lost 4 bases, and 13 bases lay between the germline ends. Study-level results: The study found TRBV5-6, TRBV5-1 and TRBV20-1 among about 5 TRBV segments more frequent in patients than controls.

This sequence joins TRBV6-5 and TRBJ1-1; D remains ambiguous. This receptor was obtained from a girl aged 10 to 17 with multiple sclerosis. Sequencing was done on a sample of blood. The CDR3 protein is CASSSWTSGTEAFF. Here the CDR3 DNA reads TGTGCCAGCAGTTCGTGGACCTCGGGCACTGAAGCTTTCTTT.